The 8 T cell receptor beta chains reported below all come from one sample, sequenced in a study of blood T cell repertoires in COVID-19. Sequencing used immunoSEQ multiplex PCR; TCRdb keeps in-frame clones, though not all of them. The sample consists of around 200,000 clones, roughly nine tenths of them appearing once. Sequencing input: PBMCs or T cells enriched from blood (not recorded which). The receptors stem from a woman aged 45-65 years in a cohort exposed to, infected with or recovered from COVID-19 (not recorded which).

V gene TRBV5-1 combines with J gene TRBJ1-2; TRBD1 is a possible D gene (6 bases). Germline CDR1 SGHRS, CDR2 YFSETQ. The CDR3 is made up of 15 amino acids. V was trimmed by 4 bases and J by 4 bases, leaving 17 bases between them. DNA of the CDR3: TGCGCCAGCAGCCTGGACAGCACAAGGGGCTATGGCTACACCTTC. Its translation: CASSLDSTRGYGYTF.

This sequence joins TRBV7-2 and TRBJ1-4; TRBD1 matches 8 bases. This CDR3 region has 15 residues. Per germline, CDR1 SGHTA and CDR2 FQGNSA. V lost 4 bases and J lost 2; bases outside the gene matches: 3. CDR3 bases: TGTGCCAGCAGCTGGGCAGGGGGCACTAATGAAAAACTGTTTTTT. As protein: CASSWAGGTNEKLFF.

This clone occurred a few times. CDR3 residues: CASSLAGTGTNYGYTF. CDR3 sequence (DNA): TGTGCCAGCAGCCTCGCCGGGACAGGGACTAACTATGGCTACACCTTC. V usage is TRBV28 and J usage is TRBJ1-2; TRBD1 matches at 9 bases. The junction had 8 bases not matched to a gene; V was cut back by 6 bases and J by 0 bases. Germline assignment: CDR1 MDHEN and CDR2 SYDVKM. CDR3 size: 16 residues.

This chain uses TRBV5-1 with TRBJ2-7; no clear D gene. The CDR3 is 15 amino acids. With 0 bases removed from V and 5 bases from J, the gap between germline ends came to 15 bases. Germline lookup yields CDR1 SGHRS and CDR2 YFSETQ. CDR3 sequence: CASSLAFFSLNEQYF. CDR3 nucleotides: TGCGCCAGCAGCTTGGCGTTCTTTAGTTTGAACGAGCAGTACTTC. Full variable domain (missing parts from reference TRBV5-1 and TRBJ2-7): KAGVTQTPRYLIKTRGQQVTLSCSPISGHRSVSWYQQTPGQGLQFLFEYFSETQRNKGNFPGRFSGRQFSNSRSEMNVSTLELGDSALYLCASSLAFFSLNEQYFGPGTRLTVT.

As for this clone: The junction does not match germline at one end; this may be a read error. This sequence joins TRBV20-1 and TRBJ2-3; 7 bases align to TRBD1. Germline V gene sequence: CDR1 DFQATT, CDR2 SNEGSKA (reference sequence). The CDR3 is made up of 11 amino acids. The CDR3 nucleotides are TGTGGGACAGAGTCCACAGATACGCAGTATTTT. Amino acids: CGTESTDTQYF.

The rearrangement links TRBV10-3 to TRBJ1-3; 7 bases are a match to TRBD1. V trimming: 10 bases; J trimming: 4 bases; junction bases outside the gene matches: 7. Germline V gene data show CDR1 as ENHRY and CDR2 as SYGVKD. The CDR3 is made up of 13 amino acids. CDR3 region: CATTGTAGNTIYF. The DNA for the CDR3 is TGTGCCACCACCGGGACAGCAGGAAACACCATATATTTT.

As DNA, the CDR3 is TGTGCCAGCAGTAAGGACAGGGGCAACTATGGCTACACCTTC. Translating it yields CASSKDRGNYGYTF. This chain connects TRBV7-9 to TRBJ1-2, with 9 bases lining up with TRBD1. V was clipped by 6 bases and J by 2 bases; unmatched bases: 4. CDR3 length equals 14 residues. The germline V gene encodes CDR1 SEHNR and CDR2 FQNEAQ (reference sequence). Combining the CDR3 with reference TRBV7-9 and TRBJ1-2 gives the whole variable domain DTGVSQNPRHKITKRGQNVTFRCDPISEHNRLYWYRQTLGQGPEFLTYFQNEAQLEKSRLLSDRFSAERPKGSFSTLEIQRTEQGDSAMYLCASSKDRGNYGYTFGSGTRLTVV.

Only a few counts were recorded for this clone. The gene calls are TRBV25-1 and TRBJ2-2; a weak D match, TRBD2 (5 bases). The CDR3 sequence is 13 residues long. Germline loops: CDR1 MGHDK, CDR2 SYGVNS. V lost 8 bases to trimming and J lost 2 bases, with 9 bases between them. The CDR3 loop is CASEDLNTGELFF. The DNA for the CDR3 is TGTGCCAGCGAGGACTTAAACACCGGGGAGCTGTTTTTT.